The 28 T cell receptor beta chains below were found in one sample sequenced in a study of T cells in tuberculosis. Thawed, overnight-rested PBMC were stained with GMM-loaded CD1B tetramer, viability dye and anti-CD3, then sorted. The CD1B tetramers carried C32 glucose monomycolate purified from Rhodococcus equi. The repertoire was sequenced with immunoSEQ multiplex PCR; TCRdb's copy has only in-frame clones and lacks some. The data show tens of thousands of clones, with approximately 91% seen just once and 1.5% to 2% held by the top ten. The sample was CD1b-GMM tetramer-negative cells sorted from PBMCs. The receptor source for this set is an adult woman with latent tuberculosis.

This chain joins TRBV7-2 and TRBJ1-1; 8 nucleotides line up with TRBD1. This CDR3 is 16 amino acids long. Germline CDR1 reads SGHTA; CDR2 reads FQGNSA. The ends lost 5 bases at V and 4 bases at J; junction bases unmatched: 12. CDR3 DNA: TGTGCCAGCAGCCCAAGGGCCAGGGGGCGGTCCACTGAAGCTTTCTTT. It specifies CASSPRARGRSTEAFF.

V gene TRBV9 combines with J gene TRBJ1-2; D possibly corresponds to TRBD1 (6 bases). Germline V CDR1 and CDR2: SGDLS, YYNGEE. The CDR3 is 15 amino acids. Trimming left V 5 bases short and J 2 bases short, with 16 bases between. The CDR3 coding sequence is TGTGCCAGCAGGGGGGCAGGGATCAAAAACTATGGCTACACCTTC. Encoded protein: CASRGAGIKNYGYTF.

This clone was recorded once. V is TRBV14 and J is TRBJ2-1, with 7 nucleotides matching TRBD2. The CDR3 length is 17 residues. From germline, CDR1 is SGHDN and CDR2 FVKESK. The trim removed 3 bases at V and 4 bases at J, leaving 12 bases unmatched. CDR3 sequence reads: CASSHPRGGKTYNEQFF. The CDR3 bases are TGTGCCAGCAGCCACCCTCGGGGAGGGAAGACTTACAATGAGCAGTTCTTC.

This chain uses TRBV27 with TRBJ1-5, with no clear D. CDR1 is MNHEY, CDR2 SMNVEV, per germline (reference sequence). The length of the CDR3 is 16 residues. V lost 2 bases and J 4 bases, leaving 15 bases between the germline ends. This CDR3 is CASSLIGSPSNQPQHF. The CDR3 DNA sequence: TGTGCCAGCAGTTTAATCGGCAGTCCTAGTAATCAGCCCCAGCATTTT.

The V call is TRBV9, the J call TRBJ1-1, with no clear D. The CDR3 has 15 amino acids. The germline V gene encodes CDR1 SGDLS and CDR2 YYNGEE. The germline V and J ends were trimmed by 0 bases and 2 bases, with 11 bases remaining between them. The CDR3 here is CASSVERGRNTEAFF. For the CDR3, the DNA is TGTGCCAGCAGCGTAGAGCGAGGGAGAAACACTGAAGCTTTCTTT.

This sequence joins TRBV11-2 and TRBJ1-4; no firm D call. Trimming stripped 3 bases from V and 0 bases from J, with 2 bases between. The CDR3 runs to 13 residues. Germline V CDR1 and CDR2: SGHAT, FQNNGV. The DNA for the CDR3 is TGTGCCAGCAGCTTCGCAACTAATGAAAAACTGTTTTTT. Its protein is CASSFATNEKLFF. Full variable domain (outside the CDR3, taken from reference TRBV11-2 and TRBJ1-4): EAGVAQSPRYKIIEKRQSVAFWCNPISGHATLYWYQQILGQGPKLLIQFQNNGVVDDSQLPKDRFSAERLKGVDSTLKIQPAKLEDSAVYLCASSFATNEKLFFGSGTQLSVL.

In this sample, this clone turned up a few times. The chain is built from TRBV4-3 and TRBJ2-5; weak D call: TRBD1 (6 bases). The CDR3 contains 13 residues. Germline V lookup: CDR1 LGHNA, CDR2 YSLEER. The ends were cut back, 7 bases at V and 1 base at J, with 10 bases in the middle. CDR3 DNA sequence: TGCGCCAGCATCGGACAGAGCCAAGAGACCCAGTACTTC. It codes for CASIGQSQETQYF.

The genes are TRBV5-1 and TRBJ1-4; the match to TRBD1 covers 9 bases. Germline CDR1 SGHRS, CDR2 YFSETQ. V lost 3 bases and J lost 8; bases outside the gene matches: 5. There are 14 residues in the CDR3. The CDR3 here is CASSSWTGVEKLFF. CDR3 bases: TGCGCCAGCAGCTCTTGGACAGGGGTCGAAAAACTGTTTTTT.

The CDR3 loop is CASSPLGAGGVETQYF. CDR3 DNA sequence: TGTGCCAGCAGCCCGCTGGGAGCGGGGGGAGTGGAGACCCAGTACTTC. The V gene is TRBV14, the J gene TRBJ2-5; TRBD2 aligns across 9 bases. V lost 4 bases to trimming and J lost 5 bases; unmatched junction nucleotides: 11. The CDR3 sequence is 16 residues long. Germline values: CDR1 SGHDN, CDR2 FVKESK.

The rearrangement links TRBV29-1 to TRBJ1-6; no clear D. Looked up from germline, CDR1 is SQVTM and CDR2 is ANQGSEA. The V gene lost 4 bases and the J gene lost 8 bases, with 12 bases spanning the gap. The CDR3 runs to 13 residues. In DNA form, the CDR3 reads TGCAGCGTTGTTCTGGGAGCGGATTCACCCCTCCACTTT. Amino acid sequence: CSVVLGADSPLHF.

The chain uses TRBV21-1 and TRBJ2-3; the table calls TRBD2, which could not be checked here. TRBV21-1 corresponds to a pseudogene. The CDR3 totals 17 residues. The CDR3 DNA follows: TGTGCCAGCAGCAAAACCCGCCTAGCGGGGGGCCCGGATACGCAGTATTTT. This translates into CASSKTRLAGGPDTQYF.

CDR3 protein: CATSPTGDVEKLFF. The CDR3 DNA is TGTGCCACCAGCCCGACAGGGGATGTTGAAAAACTGTTTTTT. The chain joins TRBV15 to TRBJ1-4, with TRBD1 matching 8 bases. Unmatched junction bases numbered 6, after V lost 5 bases and J lost 7 bases. CDR1 is LNHNV and CDR2 is YYDKDF in the germline V gene (reference sequence). This CDR3 comprises 14 residues.

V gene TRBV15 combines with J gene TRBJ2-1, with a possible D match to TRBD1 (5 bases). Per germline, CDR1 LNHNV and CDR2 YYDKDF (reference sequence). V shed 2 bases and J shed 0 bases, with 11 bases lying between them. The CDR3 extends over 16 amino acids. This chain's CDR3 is CATSRNQGSSYNEQFF. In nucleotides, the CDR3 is TGTGCCACCAGCAGAAATCAGGGAAGCTCCTACAATGAGCAGTTCTTC.

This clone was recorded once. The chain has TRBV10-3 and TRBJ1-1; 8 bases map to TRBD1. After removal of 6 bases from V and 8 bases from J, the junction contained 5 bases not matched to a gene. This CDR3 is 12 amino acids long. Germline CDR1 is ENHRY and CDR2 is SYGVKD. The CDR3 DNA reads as TGTGCCATCAGAACCGGGACAGGAGAAGCTTTCTTT. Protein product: CAIRTGTGEAFF.

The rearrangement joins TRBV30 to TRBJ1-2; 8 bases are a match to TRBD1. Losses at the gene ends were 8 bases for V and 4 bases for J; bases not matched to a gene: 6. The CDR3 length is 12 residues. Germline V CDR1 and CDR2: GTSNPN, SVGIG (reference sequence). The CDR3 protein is CAGGQGVYGYTF. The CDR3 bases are TGTGCCGGAGGACAGGGAGTCTATGGCTACACCTTC. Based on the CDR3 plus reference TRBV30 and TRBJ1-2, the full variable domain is SQTIHQWPATLVQPVGSPLSLECTVEGTSNPNLYWYRQAAGRGLQLLFYSVGIGQISSEVPQNLSASRPQDRQFILSSKKLLLSDSGFYLCAGGQGVYGYTFGSGTRLTVV.

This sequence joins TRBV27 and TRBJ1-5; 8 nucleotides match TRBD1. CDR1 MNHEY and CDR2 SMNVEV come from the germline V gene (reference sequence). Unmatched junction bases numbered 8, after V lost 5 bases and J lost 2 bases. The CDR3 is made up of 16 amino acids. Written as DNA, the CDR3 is TGTGCCAGCAGTCCCCGGACAGGGATAGGCAATCAGCCCCAGCATTTT. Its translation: CASSPRTGIGNQPQHF.

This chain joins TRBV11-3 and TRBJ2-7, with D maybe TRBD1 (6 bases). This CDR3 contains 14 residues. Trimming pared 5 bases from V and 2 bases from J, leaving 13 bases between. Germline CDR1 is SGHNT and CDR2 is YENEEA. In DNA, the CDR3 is TGTGCCAGCAGCCCATTCCAGGGGACCTACGAGCAGTACTTC. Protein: CASSPFQGTYEQYF.

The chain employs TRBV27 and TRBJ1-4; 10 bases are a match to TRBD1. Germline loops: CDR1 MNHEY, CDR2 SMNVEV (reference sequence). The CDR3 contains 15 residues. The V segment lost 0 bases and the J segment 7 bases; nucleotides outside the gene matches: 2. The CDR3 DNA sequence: TGTGCCAGCAGTTTATCTGGGACAGGGGCTGAAAAACTGTTTTTT. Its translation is CASSLSGTGAEKLFF.

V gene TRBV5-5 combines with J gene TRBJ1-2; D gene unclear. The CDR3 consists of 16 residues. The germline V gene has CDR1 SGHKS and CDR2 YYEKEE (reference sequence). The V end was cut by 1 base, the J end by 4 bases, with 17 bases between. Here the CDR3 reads CASSLSGKPATYGYTF. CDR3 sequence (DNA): TGTGCCAGCAGCTTGTCGGGGAAACCCGCGACCTATGGCTACACCTTC.

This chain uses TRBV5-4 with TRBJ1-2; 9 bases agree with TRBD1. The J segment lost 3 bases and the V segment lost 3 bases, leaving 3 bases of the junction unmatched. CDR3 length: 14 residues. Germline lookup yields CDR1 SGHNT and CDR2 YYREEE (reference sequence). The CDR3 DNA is TGTGCCAGCAGCTACAGGGGGCTGGACTATGGCTACACCTTC. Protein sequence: CASSYRGLDYGYTF.

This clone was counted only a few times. Here the CDR3 reads CASSIGGMSEQYF. In nucleotides, the CDR3 is TGTGCCAGTAGTATAGGGGGCATGAGCGAGCAGTACTTC. The V gene is TRBV19, the J gene TRBJ2-7; a possible D gene is TRBD1 (5 bases). The germline V gene has CDR1 LNHDA and CDR2 SQIVND (reference sequence). CDR3 size: 13 residues. The ends were cut back, 1 base at V and 6 bases at J, with 10 bases in the middle.

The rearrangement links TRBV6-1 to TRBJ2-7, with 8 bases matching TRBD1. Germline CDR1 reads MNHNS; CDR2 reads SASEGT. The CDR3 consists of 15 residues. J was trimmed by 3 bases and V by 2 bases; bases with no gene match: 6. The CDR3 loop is CASSERWGTGYEQYV. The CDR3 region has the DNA TGTGCCAGCAGTGAACGTTGGGGGACAGGCTACGAGCAGTACGTC.

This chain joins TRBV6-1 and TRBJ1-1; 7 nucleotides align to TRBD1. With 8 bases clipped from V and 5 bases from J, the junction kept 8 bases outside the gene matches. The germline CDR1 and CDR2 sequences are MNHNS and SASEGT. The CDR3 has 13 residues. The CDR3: CASPRQGNTEAFF. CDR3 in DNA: TGTGCCAGCCCGAGACAGGGAAATACTGAAGCTTTCTTT.

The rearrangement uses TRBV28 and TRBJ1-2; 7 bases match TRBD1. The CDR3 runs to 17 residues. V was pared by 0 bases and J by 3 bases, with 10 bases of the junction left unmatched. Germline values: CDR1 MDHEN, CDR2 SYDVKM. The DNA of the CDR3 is TGTGCCAGCAGTTTATGGACAGGGAGTGGGGTCTACTATGGCTACACCTTC. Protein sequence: CASSLWTGSGVYYGYTF.

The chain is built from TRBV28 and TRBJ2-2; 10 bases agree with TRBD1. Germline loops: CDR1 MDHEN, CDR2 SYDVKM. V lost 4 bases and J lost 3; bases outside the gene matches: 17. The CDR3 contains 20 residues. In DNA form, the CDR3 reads TGTGCCAGCAGTTCTTACAGTATCAGGGACAGGGGAATTGACACCGGGGAGCTGTTTTTT. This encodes CASSSYSIRDRGIDTGELFF.

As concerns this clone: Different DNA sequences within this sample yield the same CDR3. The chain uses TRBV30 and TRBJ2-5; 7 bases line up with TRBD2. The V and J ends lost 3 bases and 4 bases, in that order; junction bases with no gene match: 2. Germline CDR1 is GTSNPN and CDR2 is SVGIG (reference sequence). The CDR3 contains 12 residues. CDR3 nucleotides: TGTGCCTGGAGCTCGGGAGGAGAGACCCAGTACTTC. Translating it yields CAWSSGGETQYF.

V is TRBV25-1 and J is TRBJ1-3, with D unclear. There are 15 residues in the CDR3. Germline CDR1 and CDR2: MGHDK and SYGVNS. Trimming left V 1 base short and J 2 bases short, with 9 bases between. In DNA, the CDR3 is TGTGCCAGCAGTGAATTCCTGGGAGCTGGAAACACCATATATTTT. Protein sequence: CASSEFLGAGNTIYF.

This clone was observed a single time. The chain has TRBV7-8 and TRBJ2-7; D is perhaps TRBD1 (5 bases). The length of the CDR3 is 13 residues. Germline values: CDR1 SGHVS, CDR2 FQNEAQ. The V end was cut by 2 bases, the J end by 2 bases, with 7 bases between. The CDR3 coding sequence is TGTGCCAGCAGCTTAATGACAGCCTACGAGCAGTACGTC. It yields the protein CASSLMTAYEQYV.